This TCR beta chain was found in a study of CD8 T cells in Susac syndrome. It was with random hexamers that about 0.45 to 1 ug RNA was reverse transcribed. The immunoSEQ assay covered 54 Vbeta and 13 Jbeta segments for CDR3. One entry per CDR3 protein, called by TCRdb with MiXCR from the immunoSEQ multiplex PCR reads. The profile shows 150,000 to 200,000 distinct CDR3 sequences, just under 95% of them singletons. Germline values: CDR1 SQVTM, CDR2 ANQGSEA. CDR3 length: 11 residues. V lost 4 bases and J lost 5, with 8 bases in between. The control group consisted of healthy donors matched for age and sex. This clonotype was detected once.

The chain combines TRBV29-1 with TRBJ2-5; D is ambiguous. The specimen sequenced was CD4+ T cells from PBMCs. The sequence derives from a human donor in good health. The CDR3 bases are TGCAGCGTTGGCAGGTTTGAGACCCAGTACTTC. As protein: CSVGRFETQYF.